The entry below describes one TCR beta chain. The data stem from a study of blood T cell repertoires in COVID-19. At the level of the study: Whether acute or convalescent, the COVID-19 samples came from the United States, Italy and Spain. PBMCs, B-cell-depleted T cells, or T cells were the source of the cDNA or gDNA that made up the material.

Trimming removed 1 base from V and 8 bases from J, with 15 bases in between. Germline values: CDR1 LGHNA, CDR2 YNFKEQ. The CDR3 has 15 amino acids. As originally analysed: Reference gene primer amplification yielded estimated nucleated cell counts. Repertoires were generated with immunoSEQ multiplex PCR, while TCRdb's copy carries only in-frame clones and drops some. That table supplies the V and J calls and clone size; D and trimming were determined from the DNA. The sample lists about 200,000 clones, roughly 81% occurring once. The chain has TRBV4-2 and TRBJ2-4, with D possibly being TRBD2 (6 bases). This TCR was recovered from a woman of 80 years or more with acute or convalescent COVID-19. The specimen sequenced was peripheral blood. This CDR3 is CASSQGDGSADIQYF. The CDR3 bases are TGTGCCAGCAGCCAAGGTGACGGGAGCGCGGACATTCAGTACTTC.